Detailed here is one T cell receptor (beta chain). The sample belongs to a study of blood T cell repertoires in COVID-19. Study background: The study drew acute and convalescent COVID-19 samples from the United States, Italy and Spain. The cDNA or gDNA used as material had been derived from T cells, B-cell-depleted T cells, or PBMCs.

Enrollment of patients from Seattle took place during active infection, with longitudinal follow-up. Per the authors' pipeline: Nucleated cell counts were estimated from reference gene primer amplification. Sequencing was performed with immunoSEQ multiplex PCR; in TCRdb, only in-frame clones are kept and a portion is missing. Clone size and V and J calls were adopted from that table, with D and trimming inferred from the DNA. The data hold about 200,000 clones, with approximately 86% observed a single time. Trimming stripped 5 bases from V and 11 bases from J, with 30 bases between. Per the germline V gene, CDR1 is LNHDA and CDR2 is SQIVND (reference sequence). The CDR3 consists of 17 residues.

The genes are TRBV19 and TRBJ1-1, with a possible D match to TRBD1 (6 bases). The specimen sequenced was peripheral blood. The sequence came from a man between 60 and 75 years old with COVID-19, enrolled during active disease. The CDR3 nucleotides read TGTGCCAGTAGTTGGGACCTGATGGGACAACTTCCCCCAGGGGCTTTCTTT. It codes for CASSWDLMGQLPPGAFF.